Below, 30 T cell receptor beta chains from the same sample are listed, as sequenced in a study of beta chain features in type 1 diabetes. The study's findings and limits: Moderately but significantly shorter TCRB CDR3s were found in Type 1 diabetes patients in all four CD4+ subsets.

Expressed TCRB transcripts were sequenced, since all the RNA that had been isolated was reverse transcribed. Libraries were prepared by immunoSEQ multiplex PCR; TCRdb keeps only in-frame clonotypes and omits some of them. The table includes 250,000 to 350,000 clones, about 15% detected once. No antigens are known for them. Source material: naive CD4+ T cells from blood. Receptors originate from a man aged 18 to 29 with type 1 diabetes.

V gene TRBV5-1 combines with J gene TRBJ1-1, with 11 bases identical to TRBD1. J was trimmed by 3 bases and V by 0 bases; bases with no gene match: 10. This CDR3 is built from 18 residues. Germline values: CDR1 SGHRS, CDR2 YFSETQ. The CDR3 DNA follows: TGCGCCAGCAGCTTGGCCGGACAGGGGGCTAAGGCCCACACTGAAGCTTTCTTT. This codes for CASSLAGQGAKAHTEAFF.

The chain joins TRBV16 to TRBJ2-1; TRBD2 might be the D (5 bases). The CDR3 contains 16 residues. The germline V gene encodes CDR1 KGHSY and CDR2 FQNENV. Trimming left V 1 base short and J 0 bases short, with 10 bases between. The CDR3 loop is CASSQWAGGSYNEQFF. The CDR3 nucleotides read TGTGCCAGCAGCCAATGGGCAGGAGGCTCCTACAATGAGCAGTTCTTC.

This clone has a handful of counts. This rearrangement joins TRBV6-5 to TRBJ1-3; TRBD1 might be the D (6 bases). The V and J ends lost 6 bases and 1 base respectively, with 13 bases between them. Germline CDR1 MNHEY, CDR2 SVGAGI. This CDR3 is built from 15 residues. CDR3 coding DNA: TGTGCCAGCAGCTCCCGAGGGACATCTGGAAACACCATATATTTT. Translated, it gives CASSSRGTSGNTIYF.

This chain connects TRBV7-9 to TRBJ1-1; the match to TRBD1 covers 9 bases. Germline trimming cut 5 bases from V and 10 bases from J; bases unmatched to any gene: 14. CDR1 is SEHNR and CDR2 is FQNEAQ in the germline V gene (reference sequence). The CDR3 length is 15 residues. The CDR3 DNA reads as TGTGCCAGCAGCCAGATGACAGGGGGGTTACGGAGAGCTTTCTTT. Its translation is CASSQMTGGLRRAFF.

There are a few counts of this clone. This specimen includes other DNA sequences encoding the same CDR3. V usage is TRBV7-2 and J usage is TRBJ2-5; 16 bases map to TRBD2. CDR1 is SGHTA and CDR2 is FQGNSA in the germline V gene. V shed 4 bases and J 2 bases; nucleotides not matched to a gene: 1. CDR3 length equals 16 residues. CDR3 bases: TGTGCCAGCAGCTCGGGACTAGCGGGAGGGCAAGAGACCCAGTACTTC. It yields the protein CASSSGLAGGQETQYF.

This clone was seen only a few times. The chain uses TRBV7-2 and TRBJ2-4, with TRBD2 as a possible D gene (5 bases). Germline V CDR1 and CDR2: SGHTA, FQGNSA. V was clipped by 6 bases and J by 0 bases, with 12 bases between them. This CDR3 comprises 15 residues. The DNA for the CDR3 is TGTGCCAGCAGTCTCCTAGGACTAGCCAAAAACATTCAGTACTTC. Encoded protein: CASSLLGLAKNIQYF.

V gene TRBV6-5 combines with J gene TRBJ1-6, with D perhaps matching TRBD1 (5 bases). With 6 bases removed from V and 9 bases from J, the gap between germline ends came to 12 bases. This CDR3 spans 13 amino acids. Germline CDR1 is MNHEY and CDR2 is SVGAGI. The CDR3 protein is CASRDRAPSPLHF. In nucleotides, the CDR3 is TGTGCCAGCAGAGACAGAGCGCCTTCACCCCTCCACTTT.

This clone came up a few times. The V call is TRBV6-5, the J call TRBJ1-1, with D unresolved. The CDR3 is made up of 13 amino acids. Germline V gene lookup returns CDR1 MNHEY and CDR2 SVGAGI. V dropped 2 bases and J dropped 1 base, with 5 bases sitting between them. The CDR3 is CASSYQENTEAFF. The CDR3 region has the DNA TGTGCCAGCAGTTACCAGGAGAACACTGAAGCTTTCTTT.

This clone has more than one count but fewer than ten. CDR3 residues: CAWSRDRGYGYTF. CDR3 bases: TGTGCCTGGAGCAGGGACAGGGGCTATGGCTACACCTTC. The chain combines TRBV30 with TRBJ1-2; 10 bases are shared with TRBD1. CDR1 GTSNPN and CDR2 SVGIG come from the germline V gene (reference sequence). V trimming: 3 bases; J trimming: 4 bases; junction bases outside the gene matches: 2. This CDR3 spans 13 amino acids.

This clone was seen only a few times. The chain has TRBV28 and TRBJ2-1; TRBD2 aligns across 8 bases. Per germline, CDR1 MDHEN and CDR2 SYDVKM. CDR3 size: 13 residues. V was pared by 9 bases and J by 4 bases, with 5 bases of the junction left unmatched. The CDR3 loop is CASTRGGYNEQFF. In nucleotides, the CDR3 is TGTGCCAGTACCCGGGGGGGATACAATGAGCAGTTCTTC.

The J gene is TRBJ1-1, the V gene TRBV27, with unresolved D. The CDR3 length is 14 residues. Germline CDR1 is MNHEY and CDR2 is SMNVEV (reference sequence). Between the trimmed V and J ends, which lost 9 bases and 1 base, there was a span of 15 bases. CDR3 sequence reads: CASERSWWNTEAFF. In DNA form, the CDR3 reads TGTGCCAGTGAACGGAGTTGGTGGAACACTGAAGCTTTCTTT.

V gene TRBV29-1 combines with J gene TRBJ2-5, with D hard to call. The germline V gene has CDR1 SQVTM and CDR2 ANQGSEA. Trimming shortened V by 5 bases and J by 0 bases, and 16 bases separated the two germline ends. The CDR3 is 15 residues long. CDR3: CSVNYGSLYQETQYF. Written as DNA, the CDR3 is TGCAGCGTTAACTATGGATCATTGTACCAAGAGACCCAGTACTTC.

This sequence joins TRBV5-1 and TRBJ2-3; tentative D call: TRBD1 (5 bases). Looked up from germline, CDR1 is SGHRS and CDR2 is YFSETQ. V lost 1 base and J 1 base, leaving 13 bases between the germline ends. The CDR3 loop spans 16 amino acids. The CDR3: CASSLSAGMGTDTQYF. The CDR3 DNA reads TGCGCCAGCAGCTTGTCGGCAGGGATGGGCACAGATACGCAGTATTTT.

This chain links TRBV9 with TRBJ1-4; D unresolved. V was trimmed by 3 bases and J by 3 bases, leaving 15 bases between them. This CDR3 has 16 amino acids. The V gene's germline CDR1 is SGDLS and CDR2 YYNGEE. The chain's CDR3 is CASSAGAGKANEKLFF. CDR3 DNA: TGTGCCAGCAGCGCGGGAGCGGGGAAGGCTAATGAAAAACTGTTTTTT.

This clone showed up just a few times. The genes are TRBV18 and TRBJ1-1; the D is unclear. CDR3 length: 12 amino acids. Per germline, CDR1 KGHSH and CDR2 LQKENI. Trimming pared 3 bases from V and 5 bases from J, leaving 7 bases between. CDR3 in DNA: TGTGCCAGCTCACCGGGAGAGACTGAAGCTTTCTTT. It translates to CASSPGETEAFF.

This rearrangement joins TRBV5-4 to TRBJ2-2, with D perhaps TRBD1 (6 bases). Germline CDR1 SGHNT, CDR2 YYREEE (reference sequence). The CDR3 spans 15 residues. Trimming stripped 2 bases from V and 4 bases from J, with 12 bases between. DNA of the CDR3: TGTGCCAGCAGCTTAGGACAGTCCAGCACCGGGGAGCTGTTTTTT. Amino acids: CASSLGQSSTGELFF.

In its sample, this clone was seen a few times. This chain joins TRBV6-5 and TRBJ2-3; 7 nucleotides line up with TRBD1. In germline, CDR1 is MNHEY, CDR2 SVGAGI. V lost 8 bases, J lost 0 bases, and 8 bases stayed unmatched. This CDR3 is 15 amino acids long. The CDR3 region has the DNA TGTGCCAGCCGTCCCCGAGGGGGCAGCACAGATACGCAGTATTTT. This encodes CASRPRGGSTDTQYF.

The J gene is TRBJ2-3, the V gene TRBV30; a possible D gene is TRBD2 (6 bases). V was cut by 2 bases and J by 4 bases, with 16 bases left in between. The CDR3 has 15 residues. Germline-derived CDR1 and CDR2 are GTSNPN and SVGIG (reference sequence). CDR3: CAWSNWAGSADTQYF. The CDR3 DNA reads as TGTGCCTGGAGTAATTGGGCCGGGAGCGCAGATACGCAGTATTTT.

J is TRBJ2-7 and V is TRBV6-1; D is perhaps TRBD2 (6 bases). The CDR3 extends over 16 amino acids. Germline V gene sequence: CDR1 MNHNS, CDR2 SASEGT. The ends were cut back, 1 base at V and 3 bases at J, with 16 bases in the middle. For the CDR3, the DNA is TGTGCCAGCAGTGAAGTAAGGTGGAGGGACGACTACGAGCAGTACTTC. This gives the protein CASSEVRWRDDYEQYF.

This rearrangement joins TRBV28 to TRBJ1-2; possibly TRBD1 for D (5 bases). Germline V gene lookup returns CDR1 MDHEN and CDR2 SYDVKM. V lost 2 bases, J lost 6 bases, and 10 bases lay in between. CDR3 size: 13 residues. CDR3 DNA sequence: TGTGCCAGCAGTTTAGGAGGGGCTCATGGCTACACCTTC. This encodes CASSLGGAHGYTF.

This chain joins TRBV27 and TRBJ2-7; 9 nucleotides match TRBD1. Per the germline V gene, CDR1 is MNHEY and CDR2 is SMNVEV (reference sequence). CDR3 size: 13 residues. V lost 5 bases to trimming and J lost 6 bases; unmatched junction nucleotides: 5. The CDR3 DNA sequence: TGTGCCAGCAGTAGGGACAGGGCTAGCGAGCAGTACTTC. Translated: CASSRDRASEQYF.

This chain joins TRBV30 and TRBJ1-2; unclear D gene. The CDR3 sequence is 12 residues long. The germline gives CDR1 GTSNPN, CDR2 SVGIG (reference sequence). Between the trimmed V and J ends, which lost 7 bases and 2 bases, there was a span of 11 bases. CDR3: CASQVANYGYTF. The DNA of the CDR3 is TGTGCCTCTCAGGTAGCGAACTATGGCTACACCTTC.

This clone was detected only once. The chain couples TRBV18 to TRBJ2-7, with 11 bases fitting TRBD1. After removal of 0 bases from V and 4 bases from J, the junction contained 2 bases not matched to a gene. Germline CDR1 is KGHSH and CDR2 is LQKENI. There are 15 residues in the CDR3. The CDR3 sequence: CASSPPGQGGYEQYF. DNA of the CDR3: TGTGCCAGCTCACCACCGGGACAGGGGGGATACGAGCAGTACTTC.

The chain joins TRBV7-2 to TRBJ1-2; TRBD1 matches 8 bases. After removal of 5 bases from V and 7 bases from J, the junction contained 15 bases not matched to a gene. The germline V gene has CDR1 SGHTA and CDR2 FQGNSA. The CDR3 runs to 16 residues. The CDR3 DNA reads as TGTGCCAGCAGCCCCACCCCAAGGACAGGGAGCTTTGGCTACACCTTC. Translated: CASSPTPRTGSFGYTF.

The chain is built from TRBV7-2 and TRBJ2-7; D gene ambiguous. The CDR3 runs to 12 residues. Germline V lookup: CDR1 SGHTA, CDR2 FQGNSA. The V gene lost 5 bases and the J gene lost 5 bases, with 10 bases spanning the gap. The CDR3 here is CASSPGIHEQYF. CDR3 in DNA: TGTGCCAGCAGCCCCGGTATCCACGAGCAGTACTTC.

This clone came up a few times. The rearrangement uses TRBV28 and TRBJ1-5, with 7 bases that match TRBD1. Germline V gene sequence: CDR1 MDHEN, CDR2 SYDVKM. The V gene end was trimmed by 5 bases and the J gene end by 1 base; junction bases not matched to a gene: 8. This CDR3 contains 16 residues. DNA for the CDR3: TGTGCCAGCAGTCACCCACCGGGACAGAGCAATCAGCCCCAGCATTTT. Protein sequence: CASSHPPGQSNQPQHF.

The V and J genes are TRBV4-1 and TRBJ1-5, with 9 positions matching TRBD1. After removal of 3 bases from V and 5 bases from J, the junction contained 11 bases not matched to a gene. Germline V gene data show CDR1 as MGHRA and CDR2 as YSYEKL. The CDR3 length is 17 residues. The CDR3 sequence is CASSHGTGKSSDQPQHF. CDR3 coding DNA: TGCGCCAGCAGCCATGGGACAGGGAAGAGCTCGGATCAGCCCCAGCATTTT.

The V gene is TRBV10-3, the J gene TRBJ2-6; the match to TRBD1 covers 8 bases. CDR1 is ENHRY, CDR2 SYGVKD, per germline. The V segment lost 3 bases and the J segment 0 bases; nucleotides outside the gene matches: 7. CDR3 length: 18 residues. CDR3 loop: CAISEVTGDHSGANVLTF. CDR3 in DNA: TGTGCCATCAGTGAAGTGACAGGGGATCACTCTGGGGCCAACGTCCTGACTTTC.

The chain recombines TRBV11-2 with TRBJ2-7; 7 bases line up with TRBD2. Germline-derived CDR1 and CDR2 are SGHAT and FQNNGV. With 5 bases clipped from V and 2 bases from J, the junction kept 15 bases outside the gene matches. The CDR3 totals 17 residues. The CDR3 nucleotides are TGTGCCAGCAGCCCGGCGGGGGTGGCGAGACTTGCCTACGAGCAGTACTTC. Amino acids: CASSPAGVARLAYEQYF.

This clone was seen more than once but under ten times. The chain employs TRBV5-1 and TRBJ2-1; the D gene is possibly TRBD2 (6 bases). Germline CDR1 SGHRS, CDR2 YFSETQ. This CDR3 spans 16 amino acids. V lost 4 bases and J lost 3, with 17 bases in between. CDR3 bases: TGCGCCAGCAGCCAAGGTGTAGCGGTGAACTACAATGAGCAGTTCTTC. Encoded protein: CASSQGVAVNYNEQFF.